This T cell receptor beta chain derives from a study of cytomegalovirus exposure and HLA in healthy donors. Turning to this clone: Its antigen is still unknown.

The PCR ran on 60 Vbeta and 13 Jbeta primers. Method: immunoSEQ multiplex PCR; TCRdb's copy keeps in-frame clones and lacks some. The table lists 150,000 to 200,000 clones, 75% to 90% of them singletons. This CDR3 is built from 12 residues. The germline gives CDR1 SGHRS, CDR2 YFSETQ. V was pared by 2 bases and J by 7 bases, with 10 bases between. Findings and caveats of the study: TCR beta chains numbering 164 were designated cytomegalovirus-associated. Reports indicate that TCR beta sequences accurately predicted the HLA-A and HLA-B alleles of most subjects.

V is TRBV5-1 and J is TRBJ2-7; perhaps TRBD2 as D (5 bases). The receptor was isolated from a man aged 25 to 45 in good health and CMV-seropositive. The specimen sequenced was PBMCs. The CDR3 reads CASSFLTGEQYF. CDR3 bases: TGCGCCAGCAGCTTTCTAACGGGGGAGCAGTACTTC.